The rows below give T cell receptor beta chains drawn from one sample of a study of blood T cell repertoires in COVID-19. The table came from immunoSEQ multiplex PCR; TCRdb's copy has only in-frame clones and leaves some out. The sample holds fewer than 350,000 clones, 88% seen once. The sequenced material came from peripheral blood. The origin of the receptors is a man between 18 and 35 years old with active or convalescent COVID-19. The conserved cysteine and the conserved F or W are not part of the CDR3 here. Part of the rows lack a size; the others show once, few, many or a class for expanded clones.

clone_size j_call v_call cdr3_aa
. TRBJ2-7 TRBV7-9 ATRQQVGSYEQY
. TRBJ1-3 TRBV7-9 ASSPRGDYYSGNTIY
. TRBJ2-7 TRBV4-1 ASSQGTGEAYEQY
. TRBJ1-1 TRBV6-5 ASSYPGKRDTEAF
. TRBJ1-1 TRBV19 ASTTARTGKSTEAF
. TRBJ2-1 TRBV7-9 ASSRNNEQF
. TRBJ2-7 TRBV6-2/TRBV6-3 ASSYGGHYEQY
. TRBJ2-5 TRBV18 ASSSTEETQY
once TRBJ2-7 TRBV5-6 ASSLTGVGEQY
once TRBJ2-3 TRBV11-3 ASSSLAADTQY
. TRBJ1-2 TRBV5-1 ASSPQGHYGYT
. TRBJ2-1 TRBV10-3 AISPGQTYNEQF
. TRBJ1-4 TRBV7-9 ASSQRQGNEKLF
. TRBJ2-5 TRBV27 ASRQLGAPQETQY
. TRBJ1-4 TRBV5-6 ASSRTGFATNEKLF
. TRBJ2-5 TRBV19 ASTLSGERGLRKETQY
. TRBJ1-5 TRBV6-6 ASTNELSNQPQH
. TRBJ2-7 TRBV4-1 ASSLLTGTSGGYEQY
. TRBJ2-4 TRBV19 AGRVRNLAKNIQY